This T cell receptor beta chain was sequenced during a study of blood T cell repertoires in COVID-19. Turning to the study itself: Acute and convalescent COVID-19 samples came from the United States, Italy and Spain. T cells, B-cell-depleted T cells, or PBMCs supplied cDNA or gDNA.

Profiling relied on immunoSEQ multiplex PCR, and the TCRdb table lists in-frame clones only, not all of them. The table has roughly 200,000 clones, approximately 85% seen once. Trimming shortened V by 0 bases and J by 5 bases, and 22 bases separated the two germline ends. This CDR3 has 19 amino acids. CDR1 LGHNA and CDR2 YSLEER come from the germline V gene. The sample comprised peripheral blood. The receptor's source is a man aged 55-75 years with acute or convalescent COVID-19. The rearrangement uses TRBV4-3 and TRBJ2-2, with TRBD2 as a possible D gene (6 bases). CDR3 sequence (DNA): TGCGCCAGCAGCCAAGATCGGGCAGGAGGGCCCTCTGAGACCGGGGAGCTGTTTTTT. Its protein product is CASSQDRAGGPSETGELFF.